This T cell receptor beta chain was sequenced during a study of CD8 T cells in Susac syndrome. Reverse transcription of roughly 0.45 to 1 ug RNA used random hexamers. MiXCR, applied by TCRdb to the immunoSEQ multiplex PCR reads, yields one record per CDR3 protein. The sample lists 150,000 or so distinct CDR3 sequences, 95% occurring once. This clonotype showed up just once. Trimming took 2 bases from V and 0 from J, leaving 5 bases between them. The CDR3 is 15 residues long. This rearrangement joins TRBV12-3 or TRBV12-4 to TRBJ2-6; D not resolved. This sequence originates from a human donor with Susac syndrome. The source material was CD4+ T cells from PBMCs. The CDR3: CASSLSISGANVLTF. As DNA, the CDR3 is TGTGCCAGCAGTTTATCCATCTCTGGGGCCAACGTCCTGACTTTC.